The 24 T cell receptor beta chains below were found in one sample sequenced in a study of shared clonotypes between healthy human individuals. This table comes from immunoSEQ multiplex PCR, and its TCRdb copy is limited to in-frame clones, with some not included. The sample holds 2 million to 3 million clones, around nine tenths seen once. The source material was naive CD4+ T cells sorted from blood. Subset in this sample: CD45RA+ positively selected. The origin of the receptors is a man between 18 and 29 years old in good health.

V gene TRBV11-2 combines with J gene TRBJ2-5, with 8 bases that match TRBD1. The DNA end favors TRBJ2-7, so the J call may be wrong. The CDR3 totals 14 residues. Germline V gene lookup returns CDR1 SGHAT and CDR2 FQNNGV. In nucleotides, the CDR3 is TGTGCCAGCAGCTTAGGTAGGACAGGGAACGAGCAGTACTTC. It yields the protein CASSLGRTGNEQYF.

The chain combines TRBV18 with TRBJ2-1; D is unresolved. This CDR3 contains 14 residues. Trimming took 8 bases from V and 1 from J, leaving 12 bases between them. CDR1 is KGHSH, CDR2 LQKENI, per germline. The CDR3 here is CASTVERSYNEQFF. The CDR3 DNA follows: TGTGCCAGCACAGTCGAAAGGTCCTACAATGAGCAGTTCTTC.

This chain connects TRBV9 to TRBJ2-5, with D possibly matching TRBD2 (6 bases). CDR1 and CDR2 from the germline V gene are SGDLS and YYNGEE. The CDR3 sequence is 16 residues long. The V and J ends lost 3 bases and 7 bases respectively, with 22 bases between them. CDR3 DNA sequence: TGTGCCAGCAGCGGACACACCAGCCGCGGGGATGGGACCCAGTACTTC. Protein sequence: CASSGHTSRGDGTQYF.

This chain uses TRBV6-6 with TRBJ2-2; D remains unclear. Trimming left V 5 bases short and J 6 bases short, with 7 bases between. The CDR3 is 12 residues long. Germline V gene sequence: CDR1 MNHNY, CDR2 SVGAGI (reference sequence). The CDR3 spells CASSVNAGELFF. CDR3 nucleotides: TGTGCCAGCAGTGTTAATGCCGGGGAGCTGTTTTTT.

This clone was seen more than once but under ten times. The CDR3 bases are TGTGCCAGCAGAATACAGGGGGCTGGTTCACCCCTCCACTTT. This sequence encodes CASRIQGAGSPLHF. This chain joins TRBV2 and TRBJ1-6; TRBD1 aligns across 9 bases. The ends lost 6 bases at V and 9 bases at J; junction bases unmatched: 6. The CDR3 is 14 amino acids. Germline CDR1 is SNHLY and CDR2 is FYNNEI.

The chain couples TRBV5-6 to TRBJ2-7, with D perhaps TRBD1 (5 bases). Trimming took 0 bases from V and 4 from J, leaving 11 bases between them. CDR1 and CDR2 from the germline V gene are SGHDT and YYEEEE. The CDR3 runs to 14 residues. The CDR3 loop is CASSLVGAGYEQYF. The DNA of the CDR3 is TGTGCCAGCAGCTTGGTTGGGGCCGGTTACGAGCAGTACTTC.

The J gene is TRBJ2-1, the V gene TRBV5-6; 10 bases are shared with TRBD2. V was pared by 2 bases and J by 5 bases, with 7 bases of the junction left unmatched. This CDR3 contains 16 residues. Germline V gene data show CDR1 as SGHDT and CDR2 as YYEEEE. For the CDR3, the DNA is TGTGCCAGCAGCTTCGGACTAGCGGCCGTTAACAATGAGCAGTTCTTC. Its protein is CASSFGLAAVNNEQFF.

The rearrangement uses TRBV2 and TRBJ2-3, with D hard to call. Per the germline V gene, CDR1 is SNHLY and CDR2 is FYNNEI. CDR3 length: 15 amino acids. The ends were cut back, 0 bases at V and 2 bases at J, with 9 bases in the middle. This chain's CDR3 is CASSEALGTTDTQYF. As DNA, the CDR3 is TGTGCCAGCAGTGAAGCGCTTGGCACCACAGATACGCAGTATTTT.

The chain couples TRBV11-2 to TRBJ1-2; 10 bases align to TRBD1. V dropped 4 bases and J dropped 2; count of bases not matched to a gene: 1. This CDR3 has 14 amino acids. From germline, CDR1 is SGHAT and CDR2 FQNNGV. In DNA form, the CDR3 reads TGTGCCAGCAGCTCGGACAGGGGGAACTATGGCTACACCTTC. This gives the protein CASSSDRGNYGYTF. Full variable domain (remainder filled in from reference TRBV11-2 and TRBJ1-2): EAGVAQSPRYKIIEKRQSVAFWCNPISGHATLYWYQQILGQGPKLLIQFQNNGVVDDSQLPKDRFSAERLKGVDSTLKIQPAKLEDSAVYLCASSSDRGNYGYTFGSGTRLTVV.

This clone appeared a single time. The chain carries TRBV19 and TRBJ1-4; the D gene is possibly TRBD1 (5 bases). The CDR3 is 14 amino acids. Germline V lookup: CDR1 LNHDA, CDR2 SQIVND (reference sequence). Trimming shortened V by 7 bases and J by 8 bases, and 17 bases separated the two germline ends. The CDR3 here is CASTTQGVGEKLFF. For the CDR3, the DNA is TGTGCCAGTACTACGCAGGGAGTAGGAGAAAAACTGTTTTTT. Complete variable domain (other parts from reference TRBV19 and TRBJ1-4): DGGITQSPKYLFRKEGQNVTLSCEQNLNHDAMYWYRQDPGQGLRLIYYSQIVNDFQKGDIAEGYSVSREKKESFPLTVTSAQKNPTAFYLCASTTQGVGEKLFFGSGTQLSVL.

The chain recombines TRBV10-3 with TRBJ2-7; possible D gene TRBD1, 6 bases. Trimming took off 8 bases at V and 5 bases at J, with 19 bases between the two ends. From germline, CDR1 is ENHRY and CDR2 SYGVKD. This CDR3 has 14 residues. DNA of the CDR3: TGTGCCATCGGTTCCAGGGGTTATCTGGACGAGCAGTACTTC. This sequence encodes CAIGSRGYLDEQYF.

In regard to this clone: The sample contains more than one DNA sequence encoding this CDR3. The rearrangement uses TRBV5-4 and TRBJ1-4; D is undetermined. The V gene's germline CDR1 is SGHNT and CDR2 YYREEE (reference sequence). V lost 0 bases and J 0 bases, leaving 6 bases between the germline ends. CDR3 length: 15 amino acids. The CDR3 bases are TGTGCCAGCAGCTTGGGTGGGTCAACTAATGAAAAACTGTTTTTT. This gives the protein CASSLGGSTNEKLFF. The entire variable domain, with the rest obtained from reference TRBV5-4 and TRBJ1-4, is as follows: ETGVTQSPTHLIKTRGQQVTLRCSSQSGHNTVSWYQQALGQGPQFIFQYYREEENGRGNFPPRFSGLQFPNYSSELNVNALELDDSALYLCASSLGGSTNEKLFFGSGTQLSVL.

The chain uses TRBV6-5 and TRBJ1-2; D gene unclear. Per the germline V gene, CDR1 is MNHEY and CDR2 is SVGAGI. The CDR3 runs 15 residues. V lost 0 bases and J 8 bases, leaving 16 bases between the germline ends. CDR3 loop: CASSYSRQPVGGYTF. The CDR3 coding sequence is TGTGCCAGCAGTTACTCAAGGCAGCCCGTAGGCGGCTACACCTTC.

This chain joins TRBV28 and TRBJ1-2; 7 bases align to TRBD1. This CDR3 is built from 13 residues. V was clipped by 8 bases and J by 0 bases; unmatched bases: 3. In germline, CDR1 is MDHEN, CDR2 SYDVKM. CDR3 DNA sequence: TGTGCCAGCGCCGGGACAGCTAACTATGGCTACACCTTC. It encodes CASAGTANYGYTF.

This clone was recorded only once. The chain is built from TRBV6-1 and TRBJ2-3, with D unclear. Germline CDR1 is MNHNS and CDR2 is SASEGT. V lost 4 bases, J lost 0 bases, and 5 bases lay in between. The CDR3 length is 13 residues. CDR3 amino acids: CASSVSSTDTQYF. The CDR3 DNA sequence: TGTGCCAGCAGTGTCAGCAGCACAGATACGCAGTATTTT.

V is TRBV5-8 and J is TRBJ2-3; unclear D gene. CDR1 is SGHTS, CDR2 YDEGEE, per germline. The CDR3 extends over 11 amino acids. Trimming left V 6 bases short and J 8 bases short, with 10 bases between. CDR3 amino acids: CASTPVGTQYF. The CDR3 DNA follows: TGTGCCAGCACTCCTGTGGGTACGCAGTATTTT.

This clone has a single count. This chain uses TRBV6-5 with TRBJ2-2, with no clear D. The CDR3 length is 13 residues. The V end lost 6 bases, the J end lost 4 bases, and 9 bases lay between the germline ends. The germline gives CDR1 MNHEY, CDR2 SVGAGI. CDR3 residues: CASSSDRTGELFF. For the CDR3, the DNA is TGTGCCAGCAGCTCGGACCGCACCGGGGAGCTGTTTTTT.

Only one count was recorded for this clone. The rearrangement joins TRBV7-2 to TRBJ2-7; TRBD1 aligns across 8 bases. CDR3 size: 13 residues. With 3 bases clipped from V and 5 bases from J, the junction kept 3 bases outside the gene matches. In germline, CDR1 is SGHTA, CDR2 FQGNSA. CDR3 nucleotides: TGTGCCAGCAGCTTGGACAGGGATGACGAGCAGTACTTC. It is translated as CASSLDRDDEQYF.

The chain recombines TRBV29-1 with TRBJ1-4; D is ambiguous. Germline assignment: CDR1 SQVTM and CDR2 ANQGSEA. CDR3 length: 14 amino acids. With 7 bases removed from V and 8 bases from J, the gap between germline ends came to 20 bases. The CDR3 DNA is TGCAGCGCCTTGATATTACTAGGTGGGGAAAAACTGTTTTTT. Protein: CSALILLGGEKLFF.

Only a few counts were recorded for this clone. The sample contains more than one DNA sequence encoding this CDR3. V usage is TRBV19 and J usage is TRBJ2-6; D is unresolved. With 5 bases removed from V and 0 bases from J, the gap between germline ends came to 5 bases. The CDR3 runs 14 residues. CDR1 is LNHDA and CDR2 is SQIVND in the germline V gene (reference sequence). The CDR3 loop is CASSAGSGANVLTF. CDR3 DNA: TGTGCCAGTAGTGCTGGCTCTGGGGCCAACGTCCTGACTTTC. The variable domain in full, with the rest retrieved from reference TRBV19 and TRBJ2-6, is DGGITQSPKYLFRKEGQNVTLSCEQNLNHDAMYWYRQDPGQGLRLIYYSQIVNDFQKGDIAEGYSVSREKKESFPLTVTSAQKNPTAFYLCASSAGSGANVLTFGAGSRLTVL.

This chain connects TRBV5-4 to TRBJ2-5; weak D call: TRBD2 (5 bases). CDR3 length equals 13 residues. CDR1 SGHNT and CDR2 YYREEE come from the germline V gene (reference sequence). Trimming left V 4 bases short and J 4 bases short, with 11 bases between. The DNA of the CDR3 is TGTGCCAGCAGCAGGGAGAGAGGAGAGACCCAGTACTTC. Translation gives CASSRERGETQYF.

The V and J genes are TRBV21-1 and TRBJ1-5; the table's D call, TRBD1, was not checked against the DNA. TRBV21-1 is marked as a pseudogene. The CDR3 runs 20 residues. CDR3 sequence: CASSKDTGQGHRRSNQPQHF. As DNA, the CDR3 is TGTGCCAGCAGCAAGGACACTGGACAGGGCCACCGGAGAAGCAATCAGCCCCAGCATTTT.

V is TRBV6-1 and J is TRBJ1-1; the D gene is possibly TRBD1 (5 bases). Germline CDR1 MNHNS, CDR2 SASEGT. This CDR3 has 15 amino acids. V lost 2 bases, J lost 1 base, and 11 bases lay in between. The CDR3 sequence is CASSEQPTGNTEAFF. The CDR3 region has the DNA TGTGCCAGCAGTGAACAGCCCACAGGGAACACTGAAGCTTTCTTT.

The V call is TRBV5-6, the J call TRBJ2-2, with 7 bases matching TRBD2. V dropped 2 bases and J dropped 7; count of bases not matched to a gene: 11. This CDR3 region has 16 residues. Germline CDR1 is SGHDT and CDR2 is YYEEEE. CDR3 loop: CASSFFSWSGNGELFF. For the CDR3, the DNA is TGTGCCAGCAGCTTTTTCAGTTGGAGCGGGAACGGGGAGCTGTTTTTT.